What follows describes a single T cell receptor beta chain. Its antigen is as yet unknown. The library attached unique molecular identifiers to individual cDNA molecules. Under the authors' procedure: Sequenced samples showed a median of around 93,000 TCRs each, with counts running from approximately 21,000 to 630,000. Each CDR3 protein is one row after TCRdb ran MiXCR on the 5' RACE reads. The V and J calls come from TCRdb's annotation, not from the publication. The sample carries tens of thousands of distinct CDR3 sequences, about a sixth recorded once. Extraction of total RNA was performed on unfractionated whole blood. V was clipped by 4 bases and J by 5 bases; unmatched bases: 6. The CDR3 is 15 residues long. CDR1 and CDR2 (germline): DFQATT, SNEGSKA (reference sequence). This sample was included in a study of human T cells and chemical hapten exposure. Overall study context: TCR yields differed between samples (mainly from small differences in pooled library volume).

Study-level results: After DPC sensitization, TCRs above 1 in 1000 frequency showed no change.

This TCR derives from a female donor in good health. V gene TRBV20-1 combines with J gene TRBJ1-5, with TRBD1 identical over 12 bases. The CDR3 DNA reads TGCAGTGCTACTACCGGGACAGGGGGCCATCAGCCCCAGCATTTT. The encoded protein is CSATTGTGGHQPQHF.